Presented here are 12 T cell receptor beta chains from one specimen sequenced in a study of shared clonotypes between healthy human individuals. Sequencing was performed with immunoSEQ multiplex PCR; in TCRdb, only in-frame clones are kept and a portion is missing. Counted here are more than 550,000 clones, roughly 91% occurring once; the ten biggest clones make up less than 40%. The sequenced material came from memory CD8+ T cells from PBMCs. Subset specified: CD45RO+ cells pooled with CCR7-negative TemRA cells. Receptor source: a man between 18 and 29 years old in good health. Some clones in this sample may be carry-over from other donors' samples.

The V call is TRBV25-1, the J call TRBJ2-5; no clear D gene. The J call could be wrong; TRBJ2-7 is a better fit for the DNA end. The CDR3 totals 11 residues. The germline gives CDR1 MGHDK, CDR2 SYGVNS. CDR3 DNA: TGTGCCAGCAGCCAACACCACGAGCAGTACTTC. It specifies CASSQHHEQYF.

This clone was observed a few times. This CDR3 is also generated by other DNA sequences in the sample. The genes are TRBV19 and TRBJ1-5; D remains unclear. This CDR3 spans 15 amino acids. Trimming removed 1 base at V and 3 bases at J, with 10 bases between. Per the germline V gene, CDR1 is LNHDA and CDR2 is SQIVND (reference sequence). CDR3 sequence reads: CASSIGLGLNQPQHF. The CDR3 DNA reads as TGTGCCAGTAGTATAGGGCTTGGGCTCAATCAGCCCCAGCATTTT.

The chain employs TRBV27 and TRBJ2-2, with 9 bases fitting TRBD2. Germline values: CDR1 MNHEY, CDR2 SMNVEV (reference sequence). V shed 8 bases and J 4 bases; nucleotides not matched to a gene: 2. The CDR3 covers 13 residues. The CDR3 bases are TGTGCCAGCGGGACTAGCCCCACCGGGGAGCTGTTTTTT. This gives the protein CASGTSPTGELFF.

The chain is built from TRBV4-2 and TRBJ2-4, with D tentatively TRBD1 or TRBD2 (5 bases each). Germline CDR1 and CDR2: LGHNA and YNFKEQ. V was shortened by 1 base and J by 9 bases, with 19 bases between the two germline ends. The CDR3 contains 16 residues. CDR3 sequence: CASSQGSGTLGIIQYF. For the CDR3, the DNA is TGTGCCAGCAGCCAAGGGTCCGGGACCCTAGGGATCATTCAGTACTTC.

This chain links TRBV28 with TRBJ1-1, with 11 bases identical to TRBD1. There are 16 residues in the CDR3. Germline V lookup: CDR1 MDHEN, CDR2 SYDVKM. The trim removed 6 bases at V and 6 bases at J, leaving 12 bases unmatched. This chain's CDR3 is CASRWTRTGGSAEAFF. CDR3 DNA sequence: TGTGCCAGCAGATGGACGCGGACAGGGGGCTCGGCTGAAGCTTTCTTT. Combining the CDR3 with reference TRBV28 and TRBJ1-1 gives the whole variable domain DVKVTQSSRYLVKRTGEKVFLECVQDMDHENMFWYRQDPGLGLRLIYFSYDVKMKEKGDIPEGYSVSREKKERFSLILESASTNQTSMYLCASRWTRTGGSAEAFFGQGTRLTVV.

This chain joins TRBV27 and TRBJ2-1, with D perhaps TRBD1 (6 bases). The V end was cut by 6 bases, the J end by 13 bases, with 13 bases between. Looked up from germline, CDR1 is MNHEY and CDR2 is SMNVEV (reference sequence). The CDR3 is made up of 11 amino acids. CDR3 DNA sequence: TGTGCCAGCAGAACACAGGGTCTCCAGTTCTTC. Protein product: CASRTQGLQFF.

CDR3 bases: TGTGCCAGCCGTTGGGGAGGCACCGGGGAGCTGTTTTTT. Its protein product is CASRWGGTGELFF. The chain uses TRBV7-9 and TRBJ2-2; a weak D match, TRBD2 (6 bases). This CDR3 has 13 residues. V was shortened by 8 bases and J by 4 bases, with 11 bases between the two germline ends. The germline V gene has CDR1 SEHNR and CDR2 FQNEAQ (reference sequence).

In DNA, the CDR3 is TGTGCCAGCAGTTTAATTGGTCAGCTCACTGAAGCTTTCTTT. This translates into CASSLIGQLTEAFF. This chain connects TRBV27 to TRBJ1-1; D not certain. The V end was cut by 2 bases, the J end by 4 bases, with 11 bases between. The CDR3 runs to 14 residues. Germline values: CDR1 MNHEY, CDR2 SMNVEV (reference sequence).

The V and J genes are TRBV7-9 and TRBJ2-7; no reliable D call. The CDR3 has 16 amino acids. CDR1 is SEHNR and CDR2 is FQNEAQ in the germline V gene (reference sequence). Trimming took 5 bases from V and 2 from J, leaving 19 bases between them. Here the CDR3 DNA reads TGTGCCAGCAGCCCTCGCCAGACGGGTAAAACCTACGAGCAGTACTTC. Protein product: CASSPRQTGKTYEQYF. Variable domain in full (rest from reference TRBV7-9 and TRBJ2-7): DTGVSQNPRHKITKRGQNVTFRCDPISEHNRLYWYRQTLGQGPEFLTYFQNEAQLEKSRLLSDRFSAERPKGSFSTLEIQRTEQGDSAMYLCASSPRQTGKTYEQYFGPGTRLTVT.

The CDR3 DNA follows: TGTGCCAGCGTCTTTTTGGAGCGGGACACAGATACGCAGTATTTT. Translating gives CASVFLERDTDTQYF. V usage is TRBV19 and J usage is TRBJ2-3, with 7 nucleotides matching TRBD2. With 9 bases clipped from V and 2 bases from J, the junction kept 11 bases outside the gene matches. The CDR3 has 15 amino acids. CDR1 is LNHDA and CDR2 is SQIVND in the germline V gene (reference sequence).

The rearrangement joins TRBV29-1 to TRBJ2-1; TRBD1 agrees at 9 bases. This CDR3 has 15 residues. From germline, CDR1 is SQVTM and CDR2 ANQGSEA. Unmatched junction bases numbered 15, after V lost 6 bases and J lost 9 bases. CDR3 in DNA: TGCAGCGTGGACCCCCCGGGACAGGGACCTGGTGAGCAGTTCTTC. Its translation: CSVDPPGQGPGEQFF.

The chain recombines TRBV6-5 with TRBJ2-2; 9 positions match TRBD2. Looked up from germline, CDR1 is MNHEY and CDR2 is SVGAGI. There are 15 residues in the CDR3. With 4 bases clipped from V and 7 bases from J, the junction kept 7 bases outside the gene matches. DNA of the CDR3: TGTGCCAGCAGTTTCATAGCGGGAGTAGGCGGGGAGCTGTTTTTT. It is translated as CASSFIAGVGGELFF.